This TCR beta chain was captured by sequencing in a study of shared clonotypes between healthy human individuals. Per germline, CDR1 MNHNY and CDR2 SVGAGI (reference sequence). The CDR3 has 16 residues. Trimming removed 0 bases from V and 7 bases from J; junction bases left unmatched: 3. Unsorted PBMC DNA was sequenced on ten immunoSEQ deep assay plates. Assay used: immunoSEQ multiplex PCR; TCRdb lists only in-frame clones, some missing. The sample lists nearly 500,000 clones, 76% occurring once. Sequenced: PBMCs. The rearrangement links TRBV6-6 to TRBJ2-1, with 13 bases lining up with TRBD2. The receptor comes from a woman aged 40 to 50 in good health. Some clones in this sample may be carry-over from other donors' samples. This CDR3 is CASSYSRTSGRNEQFF. The CDR3 DNA reads as TGTGCCAGCAGTTACTCCAGGACTAGCGGGAGAAATGAGCAGTTCTTC.